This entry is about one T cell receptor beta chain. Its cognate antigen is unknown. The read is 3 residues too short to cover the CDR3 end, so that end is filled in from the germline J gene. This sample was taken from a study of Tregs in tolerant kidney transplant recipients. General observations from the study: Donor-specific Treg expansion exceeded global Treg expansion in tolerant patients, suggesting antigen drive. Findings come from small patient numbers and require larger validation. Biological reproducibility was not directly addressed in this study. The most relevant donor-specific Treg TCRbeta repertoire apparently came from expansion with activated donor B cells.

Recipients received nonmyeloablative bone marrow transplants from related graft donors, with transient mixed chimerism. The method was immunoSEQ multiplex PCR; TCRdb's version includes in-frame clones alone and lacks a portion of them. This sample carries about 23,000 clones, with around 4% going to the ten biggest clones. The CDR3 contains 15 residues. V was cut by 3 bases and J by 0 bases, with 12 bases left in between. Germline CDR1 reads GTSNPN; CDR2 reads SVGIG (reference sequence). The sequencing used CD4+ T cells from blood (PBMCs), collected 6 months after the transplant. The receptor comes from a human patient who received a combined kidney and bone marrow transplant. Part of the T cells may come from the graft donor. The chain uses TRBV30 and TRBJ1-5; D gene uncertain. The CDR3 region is CAWRVSGISNQPQHF. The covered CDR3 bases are TGTGCCTGGAGGGTATCCGGTATTAGCAATCAGCCC.